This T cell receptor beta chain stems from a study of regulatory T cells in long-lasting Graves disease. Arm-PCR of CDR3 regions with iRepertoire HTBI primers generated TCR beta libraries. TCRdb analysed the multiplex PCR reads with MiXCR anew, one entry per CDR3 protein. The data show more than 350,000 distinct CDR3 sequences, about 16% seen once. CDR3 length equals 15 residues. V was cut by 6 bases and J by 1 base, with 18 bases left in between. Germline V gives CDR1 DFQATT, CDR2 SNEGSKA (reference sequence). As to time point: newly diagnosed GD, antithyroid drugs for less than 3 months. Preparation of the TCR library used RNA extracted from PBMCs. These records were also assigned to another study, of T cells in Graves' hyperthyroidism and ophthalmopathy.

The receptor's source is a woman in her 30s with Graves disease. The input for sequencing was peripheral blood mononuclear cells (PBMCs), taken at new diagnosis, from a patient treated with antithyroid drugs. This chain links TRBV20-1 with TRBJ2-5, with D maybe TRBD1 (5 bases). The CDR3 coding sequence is TGCAGTGCCCCCCCCTCAGGGCGGATCCAAGAGACCCAGTACTTC. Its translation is CSAPPSGRIQETQYF.